Shown below are 31 T cell receptor beta chains from a single sample sequenced in a study of blood T cell repertoires in COVID-19. TCRdb keeps only in-frame clones here, not all; method: immunoSEQ multiplex PCR. This table holds a few hundred thousand clones, approximately 87% found once. Sequencing input: peripheral blood. The receptors derive from a woman aged 25 to 39 with COVID-19, enrolled during active disease.

As to this clone: With a much larger clone just one base away, this may be a read error. Different DNA sequences within this sample yield the same CDR3. This rearrangement joins TRBV7-2 to TRBJ1-5, with TRBD1 as a possible D gene (6 bases). The CDR3 consists of 14 residues. Per the germline V gene, CDR1 is SGHTA and CDR2 is FQGNSA. Deletions cut 2 bases from V and 2 bases from J, with 7 bases between. The CDR3 DNA follows: TGTGCCAGCAGCTTAAGACAGGGCAATCAGCCCCAGCATTTT. Protein: CASSLRQGNQPQHF.

The CDR3 reads CASSPSLIWETEAFF. For the CDR3, the DNA is TGTGCCAGTAGTCCGTCGTTAATCTGGGAGACTGAAGCTTTCTTT. The V call is TRBV19, the J call TRBJ1-1; D ambiguous. Trimming shortened V by 5 bases and J by 5 bases, and 18 bases separated the two germline ends. The CDR3 spans 15 residues. CDR1 LNHDA and CDR2 SQIVND come from the germline V gene (reference sequence).

The CDR3 nucleotides read TGCAGCGTTATTCTTGCGGGGGTGGACTATGGCTACACCTTC. Protein: CSVILAGVDYGYTF. This chain uses TRBV29-1 with TRBJ1-2; D is perhaps TRBD1 (5 bases). The CDR3 has 14 amino acids. V was trimmed by 5 bases and J by 3 bases, leaving 16 bases between them. The germline V gene has CDR1 SQVTM and CDR2 ANQGSEA.

The V call is TRBV19, the J call TRBJ2-7, with D perhaps TRBD2 (5 bases). Deletions cut 0 bases from V and 0 bases from J, with 12 bases between. The CDR3 spans 16 residues. Germline CDR1 LNHDA, CDR2 SQIVND (reference sequence). In DNA form, the CDR3 reads TGTGCCAGTAGTATAGATGAGGGAATTGGCTCCTACGAGCAGTACTTC. This sequence encodes CASSIDEGIGSYEQYF.

The V gene is TRBV3-1 (or the pseudogene TRBV3-2), the J gene TRBJ2-7, with 8 bases lining up with TRBD2. The V segment lost 0 bases and the J segment 6 bases; nucleotides outside the gene matches: 4. Germline lookup yields CDR1 LGHDT and CDR2 YNNKEL (reference sequence). The CDR3 loop spans 14 amino acids. The DNA for the CDR3 is TGTGCCAGCAGCCAAGATCGGGGGGGCCGCGAGCAGTACTTC. Its translation is CASSQDRGGREQYF.

The chain links TRBV19 to TRBJ1-5; no firm D call. Trimming removed 0 bases at V and 2 bases at J, with 5 bases between. Looked up from germline, CDR1 is LNHDA and CDR2 is SQIVND (reference sequence). The CDR3 has 14 residues. The CDR3, as DNA: TGTGCCAGTAGTATAGAAGAGGGCAATCAGCCCCAGCATTTT. It specifies CASSIEEGNQPQHF.

The chain has TRBV7-9 and TRBJ2-3; weak D call: TRBD1 (5 bases). CDR1 is SEHNR, CDR2 FQNEAQ, per germline (reference sequence). V was pared by 4 bases and J by 8 bases, with 16 bases between. The CDR3 is 14 amino acids. The CDR3 DNA is TGTGCCAGCAGCTCAGAGAGTGCAAGGGGTACGCAGTATTTT. The encoded protein is CASSSESARGTQYF.

This chain connects TRBV7-2 to TRBJ2-1; 7 nucleotides line up with TRBD2. The J segment lost 0 bases and the V segment lost 0 bases, leaving 5 bases of the junction unmatched. Germline lookup yields CDR1 SGHTA and CDR2 FQGNSA. The CDR3 runs 17 residues. The CDR3 region is CASSLAASGSSYNEQFF. CDR3 coding DNA: TGTGCCAGCAGCTTAGCGGCTAGCGGAAGCTCCTACAATGAGCAGTTCTTC.

This clone appeared once. The chain employs TRBV9 and TRBJ1-1; D is possibly TRBD1 (5 bases). V was clipped by 3 bases and J by 1 base, with 10 bases between them. This CDR3 spans 14 amino acids. Germline loops: CDR1 SGDLS, CDR2 YYNGEE. CDR3 amino acids: CASSAGLTNTEAFF. The CDR3 nucleotides are TGTGCCAGCAGCGCGGGACTGACGAACACTGAAGCTTTCTTT.

V usage is TRBV7-2 and J usage is TRBJ2-3; TRBD2 is a possible D gene (5 bases). Trimming stripped 0 bases from V and 3 bases from J, with 16 bases between. Per the germline V gene, CDR1 is SGHTA and CDR2 is FQGNSA. The CDR3 extends over 17 amino acids. CDR3 loop: CASSLATLTSATDTQYF. DNA of the CDR3: TGTGCCAGCAGCTTAGCGACACTTACTAGTGCGACAGATACGCAGTATTTT. The whole variable domain, filled in from reference TRBV7-2 and TRBJ2-3, reads GAGVSQSPSNKVTEKGKDVELRCDPISGHTALYWYRQSLGQGLEFLIYFQGNSAPDKSGLPSDRFSAERTGGSVSTLTIQRTQQEDSAVYLCASSLATLTSATDTQYFGPGTRLTVL.

DNA of the CDR3: TGTGCCAGCAGCCCGGGGATGAGCCATGAGCAGTTCTTC. Its translation is CASSPGMSHEQFF. The V gene is TRBV5-8, the J gene TRBJ2-1, with D perhaps TRBD2 (5 bases). V was shortened by 4 bases and J by 8 bases, with 13 bases between the two germline ends. The CDR3 is 13 amino acids. The V gene's germline CDR1 is SGHTS and CDR2 YDEGEE. Combining the CDR3 with reference TRBV5-8 and TRBJ2-1 gives the whole variable domain EAGVTQSPTHLIKTRGQQATLRCSPISGHTSVYWYQQALGLGLQFLLWYDEGEERNRGNFPPRFSGRQFPNYSSELNVNALELEDSALYLCASSPGMSHEQFFGPGTRLTVL.

This chain links TRBV5-3 with TRBJ2-7, with 7 bases matching TRBD2. TRBV5-3 has ORF status, its function being uncertain. The CDR3 is 15 residues long. V lost 1 base, J lost 4 bases, and 8 bases stayed unmatched. The CDR3 region is CARSLQLAPIYEQYF. CDR3 bases: TGTGCCAGAAGCTTGCAACTAGCGCCGATATACGAGCAGTACTTC.

This chain uses TRBV7-2 with TRBJ2-2, with D maybe TRBD2 (5 bases). Germline V gene data show CDR1 as SGHTA and CDR2 as FQGNSA. CDR3 size: 15 residues. Deletions cut 3 bases from V and 8 bases from J, with 16 bases between. The CDR3 DNA follows: TGTGCCAGCAGCTTTCAACCCCTAGGAGGTGGGGAGCTGTTTTTT. Protein sequence: CASSFQPLGGGELFF.

This chain uses TRBV7-9 with TRBJ2-3, with D perhaps TRBD1 (5 bases). The germline gives CDR1 SEHNR, CDR2 FQNEAQ (reference sequence). The CDR3 is 15 amino acids. V lost 2 bases to trimming and J lost 3 bases, with 12 bases between them. Here the CDR3 DNA reads TGTGCCAGCAGCTTATACCAGGGTGGGACAGATACGCAGTATTTT. Its protein is CASSLYQGGTDTQYF.

This clone was detected a few times. The chain has TRBV18 and TRBJ2-7; 10 bases map to TRBD2. With 4 bases clipped from V and 2 bases from J, the junction kept 5 bases outside the gene matches. In germline, CDR1 is KGHSH, CDR2 LQKENI. The CDR3 extends over 15 amino acids. The CDR3 region is CASSQEREGAYEQYF. The CDR3 DNA is TGTGCCAGCTCACAAGAGCGGGAGGGGGCCTACGAGCAGTACTTC. The variable domain in full, completed from reference TRBV18 and TRBJ2-7, reads NAGVMQNPRHLVRRRGQEARLRCSPMKGHSHVYWYRQLPEEGLKFMVYLQKENIIDESGMPKERFSAEFPKEGPSILRIQQVVRGDSAAYFCASSQEREGAYEQYFGPGTRLTVT.

The chain couples TRBV5-1 to TRBJ2-3; tentative D call: TRBD2 (6 bases). Germline V gives CDR1 SGHRS, CDR2 YFSETQ. The CDR3 sequence is 15 residues long. With 0 bases removed from V and 4 bases from J, the gap between germline ends came to 12 bases. The CDR3 reads CASSLEASDADTQYF. The CDR3 coding sequence is TGCGCCAGCAGCTTGGAGGCTAGCGATGCAGATACGCAGTATTTT.

V usage is TRBV19 and J usage is TRBJ1-1, with 7 bases aligning to TRBD1. The CDR3 loop spans 13 amino acids. The ends lost 7 bases at V and 4 bases at J; junction bases unmatched: 6. Germline V gene data show CDR1 as LNHDA and CDR2 as SQIVND (reference sequence). CDR3 nucleotides: TGTGCCAGTAAAACAGGGGCCACCACTGAAGCTTTCTTT. Protein sequence: CASKTGATTEAFF.

J is TRBJ2-1 and V is TRBV4-1, with a weak D call TRBD1 (6 bases). Germline CDR1 and CDR2: MGHRA and YSYEKL. Trimming stripped 4 bases from V and 6 bases from J, with 19 bases between. The CDR3 spans 16 residues. The CDR3 DNA is TGCGCCAGCAGCCCCCAATCCTGGGACACACCCAATGAGCAGTTCTTC. This gives the protein CASSPQSWDTPNEQFF.

The chain employs TRBV30 and TRBJ1-6; D perhaps matches TRBD1 (6 bases). The CDR3 totals 12 residues. The germline V gene encodes CDR1 GTSNPN and CDR2 SVGIG (reference sequence). CDR3 in DNA: TGTGCTGAGAACAGGGCTAATTCACCCCTCCACTTT. Its protein is CAENRANSPLHF.

The rearrangement uses TRBV15 and TRBJ2-7, with a possible D match to TRBD2 (6 bases). Germline V gene sequence: CDR1 LNHNV, CDR2 YYDKDF (reference sequence). The CDR3 spans 17 residues. Trimming stripped 2 bases from V and 3 bases from J, with 20 bases between. The CDR3 DNA follows: TGTGCCACCAGCAGAACAGATTGGGGGACTGGGGGCTACGAGCAGTACTTC. Protein product: CATSRTDWGTGGYEQYF.

The chain is built from TRBV5-6 and TRBJ1-5; D uncertain. The CDR3 is 13 amino acids. Germline V gene lookup returns CDR1 SGHDT and CDR2 YYEEEE. V dropped 3 bases and J dropped 1 base, with 5 bases sitting between them. The CDR3 bases are TGTGCCAGCAGCTCCAGAAGCAATCAGCCCCAGCATTTT. As protein: CASSSRSNQPQHF.

J is TRBJ1-6 and V is TRBV6-1; D unclear. Germline CDR1 and CDR2: MNHNS and SASEGT. CDR3 size: 14 residues. Trimming removed 3 bases from V and 6 bases from J, with 9 bases in between. The CDR3 protein is CASSELEGNSPLHF. In nucleotides, the CDR3 is TGTGCCAGCAGTGAGCTGGAGGGTAATTCACCCCTCCACTTT.

This rearrangement joins TRBV6-2 or TRBV6-3 to TRBJ2-3; a weak D match, TRBD2 (7 bases). This CDR3 has 13 amino acids. CDR1 is MNHEY, CDR2 SVGEGT, per germline. V was cut by 5 bases and J by 11 bases, with 17 bases left in between. This CDR3 is CASSMSLRGGQYF. DNA for the CDR3: TGTGCCAGCAGTATGTCGTTAAGGGGGGGGCAGTATTTT.

The chain combines TRBV27 with TRBJ1-1, with D possibly TRBD1 on 6 matching bases. The CDR3 has 15 residues. Between the trimmed V and J ends, which lost 5 bases and 1 base, there was a span of 14 bases. CDR1 is MNHEY and CDR2 is SMNVEV in the germline V gene (reference sequence). The CDR3 is CASSITGTRNTEAFF. The CDR3 DNA sequence: TGTGCCAGCAGTATAACCGGGACACGGAACACTGAAGCTTTCTTT.

The rearrangement uses TRBV18 and TRBJ2-7; D might be TRBD1 (5 bases). The CDR3 consists of 14 residues. Looked up from germline, CDR1 is KGHSH and CDR2 is LQKENI. Trimming removed 2 bases from V and 3 bases from J, with 11 bases in between. The CDR3 reads CASSPVTQGYEQYF. CDR3 nucleotides: TGTGCCAGCTCACCAGTTACTCAGGGCTACGAGCAGTACTTC.

This sequence joins TRBV3-1 (or the pseudogene TRBV3-2) and TRBJ2-7; D is unresolved. This CDR3 is 11 amino acids long. Germline V gives CDR1 LGHDT, CDR2 YNNKEL (reference sequence). Trimming pared 7 bases from V and 3 bases from J, leaving 7 bases between. The CDR3 protein is CASTGNYEQYF. The CDR3 nucleotides are TGTGCCAGCACCGGTAACTACGAGCAGTACTTC.

This chain links TRBV18 with TRBJ1-1, with D perhaps TRBD1 (5 bases). CDR3 length: 15 residues. Germline V gives CDR1 KGHSH, CDR2 LQKENI. V gave up 5 bases and J gave up 1 base, with 14 bases separating them. The CDR3 region is CASSSRATPNTEAFF. In DNA, the CDR3 is TGTGCCAGCTCATCCAGGGCTACACCGAACACTGAAGCTTTCTTT. The full variable domain, in which reference TRBV18 and TRBJ1-1 provide the parts outside the CDR3, is NAGVMQNPRHLVRRRGQEARLRCSPMKGHSHVYWYRQLPEEGLKFMVYLQKENIIDESGMPKERFSAEFPKEGPSILRIQQVVRGDSAAYFCASSSRATPNTEAFFGQGTRLTVV.

The chain joins TRBV25-1 to TRBJ1-1, with TRBD1 identical over 8 bases. The V segment lost 2 bases and the J segment 1 base; nucleotides outside the gene matches: 3. This CDR3 region has 15 residues. Per germline, CDR1 MGHDK and CDR2 SYGVNS. CDR3 coding DNA: TGTGCCAGCAGTGAACCCGGGACAGGGAACACTGAAGCTTTCTTT. Amino acid sequence: CASSEPGTGNTEAFF.

V is TRBV28 and J is TRBJ2-7; weak D call: TRBD1 (6 bases). Germline values: CDR1 MDHEN, CDR2 SYDVKM. The V and J ends lost 3 bases and 0 bases respectively, with 15 bases between them. The CDR3 covers 16 residues. This CDR3 is CASSFSRDTSSYEQYF. The CDR3 DNA follows: TGTGCCAGCAGTTTCTCTCGGGACACTAGCTCCTACGAGCAGTACTTC.

V gene TRBV11-2 combines with J gene TRBJ1-5; no definite D call. CDR1 and CDR2 from the germline V gene are SGHAT and FQNNGV. The germline V and J ends were trimmed by 0 bases and 7 bases, with 7 bases remaining between them. The CDR3 is made up of 13 amino acids. CDR3: CASSLDIFQPQHF. The CDR3 bases are TGTGCCAGCAGCTTAGATATTTTCCAGCCCCAGCATTTT.

The chain combines TRBV10-2 with TRBJ1-1, with D hard to call. The CDR3 covers 12 residues. Germline lookup yields CDR1 WSHSY and CDR2 SAAADI. V dropped 5 bases and J dropped 3 bases, with 7 bases sitting between them. Here the CDR3 DNA reads TGCGCCAGCAGTCAAACGGACACTGAAGCTTTCTTT. Its protein product is CASSQTDTEAFF.